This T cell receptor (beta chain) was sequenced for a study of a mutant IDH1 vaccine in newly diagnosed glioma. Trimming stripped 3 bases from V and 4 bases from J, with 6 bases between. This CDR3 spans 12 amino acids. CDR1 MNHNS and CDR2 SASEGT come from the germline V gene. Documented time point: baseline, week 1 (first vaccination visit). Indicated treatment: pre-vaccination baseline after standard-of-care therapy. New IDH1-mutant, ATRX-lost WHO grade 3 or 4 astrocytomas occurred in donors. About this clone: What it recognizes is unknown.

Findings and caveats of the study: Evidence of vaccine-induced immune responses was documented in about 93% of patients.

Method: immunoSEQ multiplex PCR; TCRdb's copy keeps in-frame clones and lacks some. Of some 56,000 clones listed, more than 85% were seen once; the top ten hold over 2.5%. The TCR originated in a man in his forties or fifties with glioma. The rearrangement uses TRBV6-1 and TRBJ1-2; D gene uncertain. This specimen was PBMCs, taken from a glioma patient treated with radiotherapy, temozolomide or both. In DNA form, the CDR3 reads TGTGCCAGCAGTGATGGACCCTATGGCTACACCTTC. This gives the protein CASSDGPYGYTF.